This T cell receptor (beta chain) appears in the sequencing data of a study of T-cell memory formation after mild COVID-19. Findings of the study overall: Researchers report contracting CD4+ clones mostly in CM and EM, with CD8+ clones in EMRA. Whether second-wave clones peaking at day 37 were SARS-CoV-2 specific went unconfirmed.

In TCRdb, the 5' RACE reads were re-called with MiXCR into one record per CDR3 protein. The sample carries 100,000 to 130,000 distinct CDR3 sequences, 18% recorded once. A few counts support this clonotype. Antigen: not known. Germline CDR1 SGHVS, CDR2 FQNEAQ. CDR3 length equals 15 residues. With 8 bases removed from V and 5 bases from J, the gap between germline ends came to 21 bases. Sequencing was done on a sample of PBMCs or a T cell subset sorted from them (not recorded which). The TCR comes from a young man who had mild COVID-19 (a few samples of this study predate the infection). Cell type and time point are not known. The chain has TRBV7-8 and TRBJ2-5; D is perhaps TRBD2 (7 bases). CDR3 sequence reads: CASQKGRGRSETQYF. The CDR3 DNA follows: TGTGCCAGCCAAAAGGGGCGGGGGCGGTCGGAGACCCAGTACTTC.